Below, one TCR beta chain is given with its context. Its antigen remains unidentified. Time point meaning: week 47, end of study. In every dose of vaccine, 300 ug of mutant IDH1 20-mer peptide was given alongside topical imiquimod. The CDR3 is made up of 14 amino acids. The V and J ends lost 0 bases and 1 base, in that order; junction bases with no gene match: 3. Germline lookup yields CDR1 GTSNPN and CDR2 SVGIG (reference sequence). This sample is part of a study of a mutant IDH1 vaccine in newly diagnosed glioma. Looking at the study overall: V12 occurred at week 35 and V13 at week 47. The study's findings and limits: There were vaccine-induced immune responses in about 92% of the patients.

The protocol was immunoSEQ multiplex PCR, while the TCRdb copy is restricted to in-frame clones and leaves out a portion. The sample holds roughly 86,000 clones; roughly 90% are singletons and the top ten take over 0.7%. The TCR sequence derives from a woman in her 50s with glioma. Here the sequenced sample was PBMCs, taken from a glioma patient whose treatment included an IDH1 peptide vaccine. The rearrangement uses TRBV30 and TRBJ2-7, with 7 nucleotides matching TRBD1. The CDR3 loop reads CAWSVGRGSYEQYF. CDR3 nucleotide sequence: TGTGCCTGGAGTGTAGGCAGGGGGTCCTACGAGCAGTACTTC.